These 10 T cell receptor beta chains originate from one sample sequenced in a study of regulatory T cells in long-lasting Graves disease. Libraries of TCR beta came from iRepertoire HTBI primers plus Arm-PCR of CDR3 regions. One entry per CDR3 protein, called by TCRdb with MiXCR from the multiplex PCR reads. The sample has roughly 510,000 distinct CDR3 sequences, approximately 16% seen once. Time point reported: newly diagnosed GD, antithyroid drugs for less than 3 months. TCR sequences were obtained from RNA taken from PBMCs. This sample was also put to use in a study of T cells in Graves' hyperthyroidism and ophthalmopathy.

The sequencing used peripheral blood mononuclear cells (PBMCs), collected at new diagnosis, from a patient treated with antithyroid drugs. These TCRs come from a man younger than 35 with Graves disease.

This clonotype was seen ten or more times. The V call is TRBV15, the J call TRBJ2-1; the D gene is possibly TRBD1 (5 bases). Germline V CDR1 and CDR2: LNHNV, YYDKDF (reference sequence). Trimming removed 0 bases at V and 7 bases at J, with 19 bases between. This CDR3 has 17 amino acids. Here the CDR3 DNA reads TGTGCCACCAGCAGAGATTGGGTACAGGCCGAGGAAAATGAGCAGTTCTTC. This sequence encodes CATSRDWVQAEENEQFF.

On this clonotype itself: This may be a read error: a much more frequent sequence differs by one nucleotide. The CDR3 sequence: CATSGPPWTENSNQPQHF. In nucleotides, the CDR3 is TGTGCCACCAGTGGGCCTCCGTGGACGGAAAATAGCAATCAGCCCCAGCATTTT. The chain combines TRBV24-1 with TRBJ1-5; D unclear. The CDR3 spans 18 residues. V was clipped by 5 bases and J by 0 bases, with 19 bases between them. Germline V CDR1 and CDR2: KGHDR, SFDVKD.

This clonotype was recorded many times. The genes are TRBV11-2 and TRBJ2-5, with D unresolved. The CDR3 contains 14 residues. Per germline, CDR1 SGHAT and CDR2 FQNNGV. The V end was cut by 2 bases, the J end by 0 bases, with 7 bases between. Here the CDR3 reads CASSLKVNQETQYF. In nucleotides, the CDR3 is TGTGCCAGCAGCTTAAAGGTGAACCAAGAGACCCAGTACTTC.

V and J are TRBV6-1 and TRBJ1-4; 7 bases agree with TRBD1. This CDR3 comprises 14 residues. With V trimmed by 4 bases and J by 7 bases, 6 bases remained unmatched. Germline values: CDR1 MNHNS, CDR2 SASEGT. CDR3 coding DNA: TGTGCCAGCAGTGCTGACAGGGCACGTGAAAAACTGTTTTTT. Translated, it gives CASSADRAREKLFF.

The rearrangement links TRBV18 to TRBJ2-1, with a weak D call TRBD2 (7 bases). This CDR3 comprises 14 residues. The ends were cut back, 2 bases at V and 8 bases at J, with 13 bases in the middle. Germline V gene lookup returns CDR1 KGHSH and CDR2 LQKENI. Here the CDR3 DNA reads TGTGCCAGCTCACCAGGGGGCGGGAGCCATGAGCAGTTCTTC. This encodes CASSPGGGSHEQFF.

This clonotype was picked up many times. The chain joins TRBV28 to TRBJ2-1; TRBD2 agrees at 13 bases. Per the germline V gene, CDR1 is MDHEN and CDR2 is SYDVKM. The CDR3 runs 15 residues. J gave up 13 bases and V 4 bases, and 10 bases lay outside the gene matches. CDR3 region: CASSSGLAGTYGQFF. CDR3 DNA: TGTGCCAGCAGTTCGGGACTAGCGGGAACCTATGGTCAGTTCTTC.

V and J are TRBV5-1 and TRBJ2-1, with 8 bases lining up with TRBD2. The germline V gene encodes CDR1 SGHRS and CDR2 YFSETQ. This CDR3 comprises 18 residues. Losses at the gene ends were 1 base for V and 1 base for J; bases not matched to a gene: 10. As DNA, the CDR3 is TGCGCCAGCAGCTTGAATTCGGGAGGGCCCTCATCCTACAATGAGCAGTTCTTC. It translates to CASSLNSGGPSSYNEQFF.

The chain employs TRBV19 and TRBJ1-1; TRBD1 might be the D (5 bases). This CDR3 has 14 residues. Per the germline V gene, CDR1 is LNHDA and CDR2 is SQIVND (reference sequence). The germline V and J ends were trimmed by 6 bases and 1 base, with 12 bases remaining between them. The CDR3 nucleotides are TGTGCCAGTAGCAGGCGGGACGGGAACACTGAAGCTTTCTTT. It encodes CASSRRDGNTEAFF.

The chain couples TRBV24-1 to TRBJ2-2; the D gene is possibly TRBD2 (6 bases). The V and J ends lost 5 bases and 3 bases respectively, with 6 bases between them. Germline V gene sequence: CDR1 KGHDR, CDR2 SFDVKD. The CDR3 runs 13 residues. In DNA form, the CDR3 reads TGTGCCACCAGTGTAGCGGACACCGGGGAGCTGTTTTTT. Translated: CATSVADTGELFF.

This clonotype has only a few counts. This rearrangement joins TRBV2 to TRBJ2-5; weak D call: TRBD1 (5 bases). Looked up from germline, CDR1 is SNHLY and CDR2 is FYNNEI. This CDR3 comprises 13 residues. V shed 5 bases and J shed 1 base, with 8 bases lying between them. The CDR3 nucleotides read TGTGCCAGCAGTTATCAGGGCCAAGAGACCCAGTACTTC. It encodes CASSYQGQETQYF.